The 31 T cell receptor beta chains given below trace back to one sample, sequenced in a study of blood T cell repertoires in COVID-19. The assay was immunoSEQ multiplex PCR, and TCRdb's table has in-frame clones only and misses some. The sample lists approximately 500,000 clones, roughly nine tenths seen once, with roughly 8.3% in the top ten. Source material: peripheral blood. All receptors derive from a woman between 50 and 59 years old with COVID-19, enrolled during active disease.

CDR3 sequence (DNA): TGTGCCAGCAGTGAATTGGAGGGGAAGTCCGAGCAGTACTTC. It yields the protein CASSELEGKSEQYF. V and J are TRBV2 and TRBJ2-7; D might be TRBD2 (6 bases). In germline, CDR1 is SNHLY, CDR2 FYNNEI. There are 14 residues in the CDR3. Trimming shortened V by 2 bases and J by 6 bases, and 14 bases separated the two germline ends.

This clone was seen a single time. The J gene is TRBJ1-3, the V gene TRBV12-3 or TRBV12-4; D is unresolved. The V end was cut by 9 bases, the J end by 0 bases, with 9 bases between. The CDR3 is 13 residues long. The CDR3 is CASSVVSGNTIYF. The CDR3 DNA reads TGTGCCAGTTCCGTCGTCTCTGGAAACACCATATATTTT.

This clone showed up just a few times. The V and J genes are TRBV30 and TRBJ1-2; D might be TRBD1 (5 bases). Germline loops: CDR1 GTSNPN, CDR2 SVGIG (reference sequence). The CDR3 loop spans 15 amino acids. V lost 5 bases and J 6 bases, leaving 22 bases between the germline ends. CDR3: CAWVIQGGSKDGYTF. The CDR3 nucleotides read TGTGCCTGGGTTATCCAGGGAGGCAGCAAGGATGGCTACACCTTC. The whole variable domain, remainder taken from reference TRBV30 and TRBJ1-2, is SQTIHQWPATLVQPVGSPLSLECTVEGTSNPNLYWYRQAAGRGLQLLFYSVGIGQISSEVPQNLSASRPQDRQFILSSKKLLLSDSGFYLCAWVIQGGSKDGYTFGSGTRLTVV.

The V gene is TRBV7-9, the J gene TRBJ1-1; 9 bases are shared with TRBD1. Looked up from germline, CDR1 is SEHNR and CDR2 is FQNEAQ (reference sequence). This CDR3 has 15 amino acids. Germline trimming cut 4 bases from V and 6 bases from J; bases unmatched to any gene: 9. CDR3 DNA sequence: TGTGCCAGCAGCTCAATGGGGAACAGGGGGCCTGAAGCTTTCTTT. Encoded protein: CASSSMGNRGPEAFF. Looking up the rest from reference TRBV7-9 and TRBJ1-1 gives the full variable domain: DTGVSQNPRHKITKRGQNVTFRCDPISEHNRLYWYRQTLGQGPEFLTYFQNEAQLEKSRLLSDRFSAERPKGSFSTLEIQRTEQGDSAMYLCASSSMGNRGPEAFFGQGTRLTVV.

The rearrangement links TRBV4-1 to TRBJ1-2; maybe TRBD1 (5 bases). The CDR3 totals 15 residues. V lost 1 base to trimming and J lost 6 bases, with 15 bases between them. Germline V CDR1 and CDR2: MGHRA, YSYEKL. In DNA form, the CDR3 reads TGCGCCAGCAGCCAAGTTGGGGCTGGGTACGATGGCTACACCTTC. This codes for CASSQVGAGYDGYTF.

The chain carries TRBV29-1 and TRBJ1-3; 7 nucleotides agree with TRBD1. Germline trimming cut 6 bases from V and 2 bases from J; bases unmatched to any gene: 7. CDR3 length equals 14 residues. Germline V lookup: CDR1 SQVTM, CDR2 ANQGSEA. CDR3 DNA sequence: TGCAGCGTAAGCCAGACAGGGACTGGAAACACCATATATTTT. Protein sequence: CSVSQTGTGNTIYF. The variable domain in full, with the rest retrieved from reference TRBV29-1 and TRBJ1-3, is SAVISQKPSRDICQRGTSLTIQCQVDSQVTMMFWYRQQPGQSLTLIATANQGSEATYESGFVIDKFPISRPNLTFSTLTVSNMSPEDSSIYLCSVSQTGTGNTIYFGEGSWLTVV.

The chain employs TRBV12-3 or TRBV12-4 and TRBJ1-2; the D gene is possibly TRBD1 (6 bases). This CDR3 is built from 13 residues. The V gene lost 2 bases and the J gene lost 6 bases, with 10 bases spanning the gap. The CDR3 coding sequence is TGTGCCAGCAGTTTAAGGGGGAGGGATGGCTACACCTTC. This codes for CASSLRGRDGYTF.

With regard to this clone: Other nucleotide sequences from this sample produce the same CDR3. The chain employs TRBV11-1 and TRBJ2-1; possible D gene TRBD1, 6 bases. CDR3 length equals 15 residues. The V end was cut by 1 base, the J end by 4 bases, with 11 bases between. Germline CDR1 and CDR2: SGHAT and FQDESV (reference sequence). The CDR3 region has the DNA TGTGCCAGCAGCTTAGGGCAGGGGACATACAATGAGCAGTTCTTC. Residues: CASSLGQGTYNEQFF.

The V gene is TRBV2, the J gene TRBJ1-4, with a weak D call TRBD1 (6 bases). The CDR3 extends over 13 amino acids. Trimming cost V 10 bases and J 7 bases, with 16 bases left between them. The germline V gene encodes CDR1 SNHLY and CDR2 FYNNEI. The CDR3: CATRPDRAEKLFF. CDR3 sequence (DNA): TGTGCCACTCGCCCGGACAGAGCTGAAAAACTGTTTTTT.

The CDR3 coding sequence is TGTGCCAGCAGCTCCTTACAGGGGGAGACCCAGTACTTC. Residues: CASSSLQGETQYF. This chain connects TRBV11-3 to TRBJ2-5; 7 bases are shared with TRBD1. The CDR3 spans 13 residues. The ends lost 4 bases at V and 5 bases at J; junction bases unmatched: 4. Germline V gene lookup returns CDR1 SGHNT and CDR2 YENEEA. Full variable domain (missing parts from reference TRBV11-3 and TRBJ2-5): EAGVVQSPRYKIIEKKQPVAFWCNPISGHNTLYWYLQNLGQGPELLIRYENEEAVDDSQLPKDRFSAERLKGVDSTLKIQPAELGDSAVYLCASSSLQGETQYFGPGTRLLVL.

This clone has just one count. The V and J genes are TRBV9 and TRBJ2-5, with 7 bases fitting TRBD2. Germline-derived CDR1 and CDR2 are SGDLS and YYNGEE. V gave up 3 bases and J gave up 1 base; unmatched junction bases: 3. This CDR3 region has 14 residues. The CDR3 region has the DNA TGTGCCAGCAGCGGGGGGGGACTCCAAGAGACCCAGTACTTC. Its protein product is CASSGGGLQETQYF.

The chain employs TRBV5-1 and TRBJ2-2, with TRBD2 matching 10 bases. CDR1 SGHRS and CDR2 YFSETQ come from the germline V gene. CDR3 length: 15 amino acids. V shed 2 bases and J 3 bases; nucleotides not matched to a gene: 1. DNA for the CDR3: TGCGCCAGCAGCTTCGGGACTAGCGACACCGGGGAGCTGTTTTTT. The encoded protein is CASSFGTSDTGELFF.

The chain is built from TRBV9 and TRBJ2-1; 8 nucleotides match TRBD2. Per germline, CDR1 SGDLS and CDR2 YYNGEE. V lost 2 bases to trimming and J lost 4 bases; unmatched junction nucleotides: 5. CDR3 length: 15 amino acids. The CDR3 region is CASSVTGGLYNEQFF. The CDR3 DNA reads TGTGCCAGCAGCGTGACGGGGGGGCTTTACAATGAGCAGTTCTTC.

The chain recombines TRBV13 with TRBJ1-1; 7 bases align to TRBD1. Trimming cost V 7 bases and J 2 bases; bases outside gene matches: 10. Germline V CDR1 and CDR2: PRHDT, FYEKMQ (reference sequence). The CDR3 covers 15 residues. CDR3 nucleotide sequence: TGTGCCAGCACCCTAAGGGGACAGCCTAACACTGAAGCTTTCTTT. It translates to CASTLRGQPNTEAFF.

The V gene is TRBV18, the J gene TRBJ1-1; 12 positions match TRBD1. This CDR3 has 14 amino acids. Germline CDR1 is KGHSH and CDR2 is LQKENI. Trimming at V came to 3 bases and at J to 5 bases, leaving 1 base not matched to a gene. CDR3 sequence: CASSPGQGATEAFF. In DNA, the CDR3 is TGTGCCAGCTCACCGGGACAGGGGGCGACTGAAGCTTTCTTT.

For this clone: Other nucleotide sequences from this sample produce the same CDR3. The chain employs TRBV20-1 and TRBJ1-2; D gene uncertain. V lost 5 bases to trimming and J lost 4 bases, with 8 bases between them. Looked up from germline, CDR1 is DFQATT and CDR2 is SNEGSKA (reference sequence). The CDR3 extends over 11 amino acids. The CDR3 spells CSASTSYGYTF. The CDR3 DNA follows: TGCAGTGCTTCTACCTCCTATGGCTACACCTTC.

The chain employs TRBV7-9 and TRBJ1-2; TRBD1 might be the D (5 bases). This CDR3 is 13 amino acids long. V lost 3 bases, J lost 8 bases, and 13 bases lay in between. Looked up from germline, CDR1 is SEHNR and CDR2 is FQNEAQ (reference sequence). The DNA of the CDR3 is TGTGCCAGCAGCTTTCCGGGACTGCAGGGCTACACCTTC. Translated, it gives CASSFPGLQGYTF.

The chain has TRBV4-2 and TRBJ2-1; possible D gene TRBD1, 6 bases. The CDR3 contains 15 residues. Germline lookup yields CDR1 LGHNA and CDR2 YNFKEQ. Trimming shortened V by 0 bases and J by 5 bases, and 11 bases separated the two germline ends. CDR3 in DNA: TGTGCCAGCAGCCAAGAACAGGGACGGCACAATGAGCAGTTCTTC. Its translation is CASSQEQGRHNEQFF.

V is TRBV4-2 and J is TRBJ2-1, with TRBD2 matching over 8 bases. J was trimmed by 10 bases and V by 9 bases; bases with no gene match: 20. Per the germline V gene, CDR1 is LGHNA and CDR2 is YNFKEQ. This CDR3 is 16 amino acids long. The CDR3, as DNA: TGTGCCAGTTATGGGTGGGGCGGGGGGAAAAAAGGAGAGCAGTTCTTC. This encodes CASYGWGGGKKGEQFF.

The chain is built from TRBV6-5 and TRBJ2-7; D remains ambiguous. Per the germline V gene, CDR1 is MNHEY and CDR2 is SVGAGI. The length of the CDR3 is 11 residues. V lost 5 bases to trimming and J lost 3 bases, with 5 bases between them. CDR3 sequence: CASSKLYEQYF. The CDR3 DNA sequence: TGTGCCAGCAGTAAGCTCTACGAGCAGTACTTC.

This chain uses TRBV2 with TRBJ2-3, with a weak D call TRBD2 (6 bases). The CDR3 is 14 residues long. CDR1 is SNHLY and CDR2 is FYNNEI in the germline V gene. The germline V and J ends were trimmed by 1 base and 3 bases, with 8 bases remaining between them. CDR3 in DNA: TGTGCCAGCAGTGAAGTGGGGGGAACAGATACGCAGTATTTT. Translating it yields CASSEVGGTDTQYF.

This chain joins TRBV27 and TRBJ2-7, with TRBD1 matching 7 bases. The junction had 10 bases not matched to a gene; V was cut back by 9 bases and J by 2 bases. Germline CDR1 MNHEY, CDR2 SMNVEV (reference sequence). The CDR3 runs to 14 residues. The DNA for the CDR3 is TGTGCCAGTGGGGAGAGACAGGGCCCCTACGAGCAGTACTTC. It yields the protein CASGERQGPYEQYF.

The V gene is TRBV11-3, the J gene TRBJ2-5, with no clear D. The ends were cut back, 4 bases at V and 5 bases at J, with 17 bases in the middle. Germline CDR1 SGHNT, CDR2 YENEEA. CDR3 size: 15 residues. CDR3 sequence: CASSSKNPRMETQYF. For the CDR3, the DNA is TGTGCCAGCAGCTCCAAAAACCCGAGGATGGAGACCCAGTACTTC. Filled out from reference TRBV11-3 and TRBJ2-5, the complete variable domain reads EAGVVQSPRYKIIEKKQPVAFWCNPISGHNTLYWYLQNLGQGPELLIRYENEEAVDDSQLPKDRFSAERLKGVDSTLKIQPAELGDSAVYLCASSSKNPRMETQYFGPGTRLLVL.

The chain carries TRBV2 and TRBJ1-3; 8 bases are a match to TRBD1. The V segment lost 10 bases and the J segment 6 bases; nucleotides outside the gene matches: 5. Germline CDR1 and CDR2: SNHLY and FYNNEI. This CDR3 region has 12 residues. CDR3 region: CATSTGANTIYF. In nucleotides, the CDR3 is TGTGCCACCTCGACAGGGGCAAACACCATATATTTT.

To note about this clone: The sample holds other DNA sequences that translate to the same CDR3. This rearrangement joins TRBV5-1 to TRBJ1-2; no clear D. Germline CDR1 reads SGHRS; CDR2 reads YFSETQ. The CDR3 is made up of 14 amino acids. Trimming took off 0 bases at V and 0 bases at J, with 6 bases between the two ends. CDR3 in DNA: TGCGCCAGCAGCTTGGGCACTACTAACTATGGCTACACCTTC. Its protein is CASSLGTTNYGYTF.

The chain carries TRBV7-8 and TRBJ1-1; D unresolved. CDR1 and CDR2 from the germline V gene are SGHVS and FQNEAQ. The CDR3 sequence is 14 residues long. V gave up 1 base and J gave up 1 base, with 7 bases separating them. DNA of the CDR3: TGTGCCAGCAGCTTAGTGGCTCAGAACACTGAAGCTTTCTTT. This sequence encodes CASSLVAQNTEAFF.

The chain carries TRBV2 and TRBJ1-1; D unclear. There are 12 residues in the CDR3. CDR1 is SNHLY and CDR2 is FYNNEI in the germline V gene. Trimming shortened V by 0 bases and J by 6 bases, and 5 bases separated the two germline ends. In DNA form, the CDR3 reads TGTGCCAGCAGTGAAGCGGCAGCTGAAGCTTTCTTT. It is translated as CASSEAAAEAFF.

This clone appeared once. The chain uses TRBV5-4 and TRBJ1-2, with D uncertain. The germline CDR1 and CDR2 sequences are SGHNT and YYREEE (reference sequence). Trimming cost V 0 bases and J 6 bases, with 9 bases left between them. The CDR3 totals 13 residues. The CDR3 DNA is TGTGCCAGCAGCTTGGCAGGTATTCATGGCTACACCTTC. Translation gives CASSLAGIHGYTF.

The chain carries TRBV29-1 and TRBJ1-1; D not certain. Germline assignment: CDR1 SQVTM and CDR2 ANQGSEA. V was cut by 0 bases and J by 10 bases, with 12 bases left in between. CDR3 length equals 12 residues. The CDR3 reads CSVEDLQRGAFF. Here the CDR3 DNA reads TGCAGCGTTGAAGATCTTCAAAGAGGAGCTTTCTTT.

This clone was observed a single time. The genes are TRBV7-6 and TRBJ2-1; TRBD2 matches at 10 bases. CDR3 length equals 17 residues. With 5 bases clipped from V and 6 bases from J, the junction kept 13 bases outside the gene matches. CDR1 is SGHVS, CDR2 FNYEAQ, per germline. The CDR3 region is CASSTRETSGRPNEQFF. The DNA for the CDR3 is TGTGCCAGCAGCACCCGGGAGACTAGCGGGCGGCCCAATGAGCAGTTCTTC.

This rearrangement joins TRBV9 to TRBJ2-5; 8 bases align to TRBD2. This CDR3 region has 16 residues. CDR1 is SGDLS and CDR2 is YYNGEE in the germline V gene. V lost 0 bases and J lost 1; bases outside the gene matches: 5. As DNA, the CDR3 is TGTGCCAGCAGCGTAGACCCGGGGGGGCCCCAAGAGACCCAGTACTTC. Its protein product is CASSVDPGGPQETQYF.